This entry lists 24 T cell receptor beta chains sequenced from one sample in a study of naive and memory T cell subsets. An equimolar mix of two oligonucleotides served as the beta constant-region primer for TRBC1 and TRBC2. Ligated cDNA was amplified by four rounds of PCR with nested alpha and beta constant-region primers and SP2. TCRdb processed the UMI-ligation and nested PCR reads anew with MiXCR; each CDR3 protein has one entry. The repertoire consists of roughly 10,000 distinct CDR3 sequences, with 4.5% to 6% occurring once and the leading ten covering about 56%. Specimen: CD4+ TEMRA cells from blood. Subset here: effector memory re-expressing CD45RA, CD45RA+ CD27-. Receptors were obtained from a human donor in good health.

V and J are TRBV6-2 or TRBV6-3 and TRBJ2-1; 13 bases are a match to TRBD2. This CDR3 has 21 residues. The J segment lost 2 bases and the V segment lost 4 bases, leaving 17 bases of the junction unmatched. Germline CDR1 is MNHEY and CDR2 is SVGEGT. The CDR3 DNA follows: TGTGCCAGCAGTTCCCCCCTTCCGGGACTAGCGGGGTGGGAGGCCTACAATGAGCAGTTCTTC. Its translation is CASSSPLPGLAGWEAYNEQFF.

This clonotype counts as medium-sized. The chain links TRBV5-1 to TRBJ2-3; D remains ambiguous. The CDR3 has 14 residues. The V and J ends lost 4 bases and 0 bases respectively, with 9 bases between them. Germline CDR1 SGHRS, CDR2 YFSETQ. CDR3 coding DNA: TGCGCCAGCAGCCTGGGAACTAGCACAGATACGCAGTATTTT. This codes for CASSLGTSTDTQYF.

This clonotype has a count of ten or more. This chain links TRBV7-2 with TRBJ1-6; maybe TRBD1 (6 bases). The V gene's germline CDR1 is SGHTA and CDR2 FQGNSA. This CDR3 comprises 14 residues. Trimming left V 7 bases short and J 6 bases short, with 13 bases between. The CDR3 nucleotides read TGTGCCAGCACCATAGGGACATCTAATTCACCCCTCCACTTT. Translation: CASTIGTSNSPLHF.

The V and J genes are TRBV20-1 and TRBJ1-1; weak D call: TRBD1 (5 bases). Looked up from germline, CDR1 is DFQATT and CDR2 is SNEGSKA (reference sequence). This CDR3 spans 13 amino acids. Deletions cut 6 bases from V and 2 bases from J, with 13 bases between. The CDR3 region is CSANLGVNTEAFF. CDR3 in DNA: TGCAGTGCCAATTTAGGGGTAAACACTGAAGCTTTCTTT.

The rearrangement uses TRBV3-1 and TRBJ2-4; 7 nucleotides match TRBD2. J lost 0 bases, V lost 2 bases, and 4 bases had no gene match. CDR1 and CDR2 (germline): LGHDT, YNNKEL (reference sequence). The CDR3 length is 16 residues. The CDR3 nucleotides read TGTGCCAGCAGCCAATGGAGCGGGGTAGCCAAAAACATTCAGTACTTC. Translated: CASSQWSGVAKNIQYF.

There are many counts of this clonotype. The rearrangement uses TRBV27 and TRBJ2-5, with D unresolved. The CDR3 is made up of 14 amino acids. Trimming pared 5 bases from V and 5 bases from J, leaving 15 bases between. Germline CDR1 reads MNHEY; CDR2 reads SMNVEV (reference sequence). The CDR3 region has the DNA TGTGCCAGCAGTCCCTTAGGTGGGGTGGAGACCCAGTACTTC. Translated, it gives CASSPLGGVETQYF.

This clonotype occurred many times. The chain links TRBV13 to TRBJ2-7; D could derive from TRBD1 or TRBD2 (5 bases each). The CDR3 totals 17 residues. V lost 2 bases to trimming and J lost 2 bases, with 19 bases between them. Germline CDR1 and CDR2: PRHDT and FYEKMQ (reference sequence). CDR3 DNA sequence: TGTGCCAGCAGCTTATCTTCGGGGACCAAGATCGCCTACGAGCAGTACTTC. It codes for CASSLSSGTKIAYEQYF.

This clonotype was seen many times. The chain employs TRBV20-1 and TRBJ2-1; 7 bases are a match to TRBD2. The CDR3 runs 14 residues. The germline V gene has CDR1 DFQATT and CDR2 SNEGSKA (reference sequence). V was pared by 5 bases and J by 0 bases, with 4 bases of the junction left unmatched. The CDR3 region is CSAAGLHSYNEQFF. As DNA, the CDR3 is TGCAGTGCTGCGGGACTACACTCCTACAATGAGCAGTTCTTC.

This clonotype was observed at least ten times. V and J are TRBV19 and TRBJ2-2, with D tentatively TRBD1 (6 bases). The CDR3 loop spans 18 amino acids. Trimming left V 6 bases short and J 4 bases short, with 24 bases between. Germline V gene data show CDR1 as LNHDA and CDR2 as SQIVND (reference sequence). CDR3: CASRFFVSGRGFTGELFF. DNA for the CDR3: TGTGCCAGTAGGTTCTTCGTCTCAGGCAGGGGATTCACCGGGGAGCTGTTTTTT.

This clonotype was seen repeatedly, ten times or more. The rearrangement uses TRBV7-9 and TRBJ1-1, with TRBD1 identical over 10 bases. There are 16 residues in the CDR3. Germline CDR1 is SEHNR and CDR2 is FQNEAQ (reference sequence). The V and J ends lost 5 bases and 6 bases, in that order; junction bases with no gene match: 12. As DNA, the CDR3 is TGTGCCAGCAGCCCCCGTGCCGGGACAGGGGACTCTGAAGCTTTCTTT. Protein: CASSPRAGTGDSEAFF.

This clonotype was seen only a few times. The chain combines TRBV7-9 with TRBJ1-2, with unresolved D. V lost 2 bases, J lost 2 bases, and 6 bases lay in between. Germline loops: CDR1 SEHNR, CDR2 FQNEAQ (reference sequence). The CDR3 contains 13 residues. The CDR3 DNA is TGTGCCAGCAGCTTAAACAGCAACTATGGCTACACCTTC. It yields the protein CASSLNSNYGYTF. Looking up the rest from reference TRBV7-9 and TRBJ1-2 gives the full variable domain: DTGVSQNPRHKITKRGQNVTFRCDPISEHNRLYWYRQTLGQGPEFLTYFQNEAQLEKSRLLSDRFSAERPKGSFSTLEIQRTEQGDSAMYLCASSLNSNYGYTFGSGTRLTVV.

The sample holds many counts of this clonotype. Here the CDR3 DNA reads TGTGCCAGCAGCTCCGGTCCAGGGGGGGGTAGGAATACGCAGTATTTT. Amino acid sequence: CASSSGPGGGRNTQYF. This rearrangement joins TRBV7-2 to TRBJ2-3; D may be TRBD1 or TRBD2 (7 bases each). Trimming stripped 4 bases from V and 7 bases from J, with 21 bases between. The CDR3 extends over 16 amino acids. CDR1 SGHTA and CDR2 FQGNSA come from the germline V gene.

This clonotype has at least ten counts. The chain uses TRBV3-1 and TRBJ2-7, with TRBD1 as a possible D gene (6 bases). Trimming removed 0 bases at V and 0 bases at J, with 9 bases between. In germline, CDR1 is LGHDT, CDR2 YNNKEL (reference sequence). The CDR3 is 15 amino acids. CDR3: CASSQEADSSYEQYF. The CDR3, as DNA: TGTGCCAGCAGCCAAGAAGCGGACAGCTCCTACGAGCAGTACTTC.

Ten or more counts support this clonotype. The rearrangement uses TRBV10-3 and TRBJ2-7; D is uncertain. Looked up from germline, CDR1 is ENHRY and CDR2 is SYGVKD. CDR3 length equals 14 residues. Trimming left V 6 bases short and J 1 base short, with 13 bases between. DNA of the CDR3: TGTGCCATCAGCATGGCACAACCTTCCTACGAGCAGTACTTC. Translated: CAISMAQPSYEQYF.

In this sample, this clonotype turned up many times. The chain couples TRBV7-9 to TRBJ2-5; a weak D match, TRBD2 (5 bases). Deletions cut 0 bases from V and 5 bases from J, with 10 bases between. The CDR3 extends over 14 amino acids. Germline V lookup: CDR1 SEHNR, CDR2 FQNEAQ (reference sequence). The CDR3: CASSLATRAETQYF. The CDR3 DNA follows: TGTGCCAGCAGCTTAGCTACTAGAGCGGAGACCCAGTACTTC.

This clonotype appeared many times. The rearrangement uses TRBV7-9 and TRBJ2-3, with D hard to call. Germline CDR1 and CDR2: SEHNR and FQNEAQ (reference sequence). Deletions cut 4 bases from V and 2 bases from J, with 4 bases between. This CDR3 has 12 residues. The CDR3: CASSWPTDTQYF. The CDR3 DNA reads TGTGCCAGCAGCTGGCCCACAGATACGCAGTATTTT.

The V and J genes are TRBV6-2 or TRBV6-3 and TRBJ1-1; 9 nucleotides line up with TRBD1. V gave up 0 bases and J gave up 5 bases; unmatched junction bases: 10. Looked up from germline, CDR1 is MNHEY and CDR2 is SVGEGT. This CDR3 spans 17 amino acids. This CDR3 is CASSYSIGTGWKTEAFF. CDR3 DNA sequence: TGTGCCAGCAGTTACTCGATAGGGACAGGGTGGAAGACTGAAGCTTTCTTT.

To note about this clonotype: A read error may explain this, as a much larger clone is one base away. This chain uses TRBV7-9 with TRBJ1-1; D may be TRBD1 (6 bases). CDR1 and CDR2 from the germline V gene are SEHNR and FQNEAQ (reference sequence). The CDR3 extends over 13 amino acids. DNA for the CDR3: TGTACCAGCAGCTTAGTAGGGGGGACTGAAGCTTTCTTT. Encoded protein: CTSSLVGGTEAFF.

In this sample, this clonotype turned up a few times. The CDR3 sequence is CASGTGQELSGNTIYF. CDR3 DNA: TGTGCCAGCGGTACGGGACAGGAGCTCTCTGGAAACACCATATATTTT. The chain combines TRBV12-3 or TRBV12-4 with TRBJ1-3; TRBD1 aligns across 8 bases. Trimming at V came to 8 bases and at J to 0 bases, leaving 9 bases not matched to a gene. The CDR3 is 16 residues long.

This clonotype has just a few counts. The chain joins TRBV3-1 to TRBJ2-7; 9 nucleotides agree with TRBD2. Germline V gene lookup returns CDR1 LGHDT and CDR2 YNNKEL (reference sequence). V was pared by 3 bases and J by 5 bases, with 8 bases of the junction left unmatched. The CDR3 loop spans 15 amino acids. CDR3 sequence reads: CASSHRSGGSNEQYF. CDR3 in DNA: TGTGCCAGCAGCCACAGGAGCGGGGGGTCGAACGAGCAGTACTTC.

The rearrangement links TRBV3-1 to TRBJ2-7; D assignment may be TRBD1 or TRBD2 (5 bases each). Trimming shortened V by 1 base and J by 6 bases, and 22 bases separated the two germline ends. The germline CDR1 and CDR2 sequences are LGHDT and YNNKEL (reference sequence). The CDR3 totals 17 residues. CDR3 in DNA: TGTGCCAGCAGCCAAGTTTCAGGGAGAAATATTGTCGCCGAGCAGTACTTC. Amino acids: CASSQVSGRNIVAEQYF.

In its sample, this clonotype was seen a few times. The CDR3 DNA reads TGCGCCAGCAGCACGGGACTAGCGGTTAAGAGGGAGCAGTACTTC. Translating gives CASSTGLAVKREQYF. The chain uses TRBV5-1 and TRBJ2-7, with 11 bases fitting TRBD2. CDR1 and CDR2 from the germline V gene are SGHRS and YFSETQ. The V gene end was trimmed by 4 bases and the J gene end by 7 bases; junction bases not matched to a gene: 10. The CDR3 is 15 amino acids.

At least ten counts were recorded for this clonotype. The rearrangement links TRBV6-2 or TRBV6-3 to TRBJ2-3, with a weak D call TRBD2 (6 bases). The germline V and J ends were trimmed by 2 bases and 1 base, with 10 bases remaining between them. From germline, CDR1 is MNHEY and CDR2 SVGEGT. This CDR3 spans 15 amino acids. The CDR3 nucleotides read TGTGCCAGCAGTTACGCCGGGAGAGGCACAGATACGCAGTATTTT. It is translated as CASSYAGRGTDTQYF.

This clonotype was seen ten or more times. The chain couples TRBV7-4 to TRBJ1-3; D remains ambiguous. The length of the CDR3 is 16 residues. With 4 bases removed from V and 0 bases from J, the gap between germline ends came to 13 bases. Germline lookup yields CDR1 SGHVT and CDR2 SQSDAQ. CDR3 region: CASSSPNLSSGNTIYF. The CDR3 DNA follows: TGTGCCAGCAGCTCCCCGAACCTGAGCTCTGGAAACACCATATATTTT.